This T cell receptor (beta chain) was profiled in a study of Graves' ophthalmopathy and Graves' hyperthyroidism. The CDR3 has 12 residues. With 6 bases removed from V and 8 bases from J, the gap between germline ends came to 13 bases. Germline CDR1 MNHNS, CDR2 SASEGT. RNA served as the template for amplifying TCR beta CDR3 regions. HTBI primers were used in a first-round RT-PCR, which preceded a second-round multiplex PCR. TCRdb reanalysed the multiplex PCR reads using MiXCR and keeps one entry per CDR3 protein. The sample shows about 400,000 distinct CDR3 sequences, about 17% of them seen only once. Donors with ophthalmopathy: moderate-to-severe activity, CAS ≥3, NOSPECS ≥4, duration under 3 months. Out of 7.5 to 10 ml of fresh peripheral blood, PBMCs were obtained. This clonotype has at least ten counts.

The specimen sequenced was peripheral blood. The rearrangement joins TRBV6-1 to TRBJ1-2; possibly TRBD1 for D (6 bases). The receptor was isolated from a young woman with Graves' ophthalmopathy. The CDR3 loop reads CASSSGQWGYTF. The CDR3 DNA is TGTGCCAGCAGCTCTGGACAGTGGGGCTACACCTTC.